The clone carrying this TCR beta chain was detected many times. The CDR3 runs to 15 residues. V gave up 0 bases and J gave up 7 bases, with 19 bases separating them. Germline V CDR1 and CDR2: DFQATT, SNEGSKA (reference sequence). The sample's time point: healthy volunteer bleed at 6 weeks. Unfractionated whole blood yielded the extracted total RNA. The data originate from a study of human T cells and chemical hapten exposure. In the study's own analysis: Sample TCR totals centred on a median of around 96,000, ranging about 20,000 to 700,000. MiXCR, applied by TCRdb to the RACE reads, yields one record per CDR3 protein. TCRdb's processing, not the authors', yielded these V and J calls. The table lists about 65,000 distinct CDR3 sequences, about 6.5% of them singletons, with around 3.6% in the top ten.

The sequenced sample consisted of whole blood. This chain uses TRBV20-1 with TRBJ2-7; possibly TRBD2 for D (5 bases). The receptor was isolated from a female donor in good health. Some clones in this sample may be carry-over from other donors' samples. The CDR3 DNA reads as TGCAGTGCTAGAGATCTTGAGGGAGAAATTGGAGAGCAGTACTTC. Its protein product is CSARDLEGEIGEQYF.